This TCR beta chain comes out of a study of identifying expanded T cells in peripheral blood. Study conclusions and caveats: Roughly 2-week clone count variance significantly increased as total template count grew. Technical replicates showed about 1.1 changed clones; two weeks about 16.4; four weeks 19.

As concerns this clone: No antigen is known for it.

Trimming pared 7 bases from V and 7 bases from J, leaving 16 bases between. The CDR3 is made up of 13 amino acids. Germline V lookup: CDR1 SGHAT, CDR2 FQNNGV. During the collection period, no donor immune events like infections were recorded. The method was immunoSEQ multiplex PCR; TCRdb's version includes in-frame clones alone and lacks a portion of them. Among 60,000 or so clones, about four fifths were seen once, and the ten largest hold about 18%. The chain has TRBV11-2 and TRBJ2-5; D remains ambiguous. The source material was blood. The sequence came from a person aged 18 to 75 in good health. CDR3 bases: TGTGCCAGCAACCGATTAGCTGGCGGGACCCAGTACTTC. Its translation: CASNRLAGGTQYF.